The rows below give T cell receptor beta chains drawn from one sample of a study of CXCR3-negative and CXCR3-positive naive CD8 T cells. From the 5' RACE reads, TCRdb lists one entry per CDR3 protein and no DNA. The data include about 89,000 distinct CDR3 sequences; the top ten clones carry around 0.51%. The sequencing input was naive CXCR3+ CD8+ T cells from blood. The receptor set was obtained from a human donor in good health. Some clones in this sample may be carry-over from other donors' samples. The CDR3 runs from the conserved cysteine through the conserved F or W.

j_call: TRBJ2-7; v_call: TRBV27; cdr3_aa: CASRTGGSYEQYF
j_call: TRBJ2-7; v_call: TRBV4-2; cdr3_aa: CASSQEGREYEQYF
j_call: TRBJ2-1; v_call: TRBV7-6; cdr3_aa: CASSRERSPLDEQFF
j_call: TRBJ1-5; v_call: TRBV6-2/TRBV6-3; cdr3_aa: CASSYRAGSGGNQPQHF
j_call: TRBJ2-3; v_call: TRBV6-2/TRBV6-3; cdr3_aa: CASSYNGEGHESPDTQYF
j_call: TRBJ1-2; v_call: TRBV7-8; cdr3_aa: CASSLSTSGTGNYGYTF
j_call: TRBJ2-3; v_call: TRBV20-1; cdr3_aa: CSARGGSSGSTDTQYF
j_call: TRBJ2-3; v_call: TRBV29-1; cdr3_aa: CSVELSGAYRTDTQYF
j_call: TRBJ1-1; v_call: TRBV4-3; cdr3_aa: CASSQDKWVGSGTEAFF
j_call: TRBJ2-2; v_call: TRBV28; cdr3_aa: CACNRLAGESGELFF
j_call: TRBJ2-1; v_call: TRBV5-6; cdr3_aa: CASSSADLKQFF
j_call: TRBJ1-2; v_call: TRBV12-3/TRBV12-4; cdr3_aa: CASSFSAARIYGYTF
j_call: TRBJ2-5; v_call: TRBV14; cdr3_aa: CASSQAAIETQYF
j_call: TRBJ2-1; v_call: TRBV29-1; cdr3_aa: CSVEGGSWEVYNEQFF
j_call: TRBJ2-7; v_call: TRBV28; cdr3_aa: CASSQGSGEQYF
j_call: TRBJ2-1; v_call: TRBV28; cdr3_aa: CASRALSYNEQFF
j_call: TRBJ2-1; v_call: TRBV30; cdr3_aa: CAWSTEETFQYNEQFF
j_call: TRBJ1-1; v_call: TRBV10-3; cdr3_aa: CAISEGEWVNTEAFF
j_call: TRBJ2-1; v_call: TRBV15; cdr3_aa: CATSANLNEQFF
j_call: TRBJ2-7; v_call: TRBV19; cdr3_aa: CASSIASGAAEEQYF
j_call: TRBJ2-7; v_call: TRBV20-1; cdr3_aa: CSASGQLSYEQYF
j_call: TRBJ2-1; v_call: TRBV7-2; cdr3_aa: CASSLAPEQFF
j_call: TRBJ2-3; v_call: TRBV3-1; cdr3_aa: CASSQDMAGGTDTQYF
j_call: TRBJ2-1; v_call: TRBV9; cdr3_aa: CASSVGVANEQFF
j_call: TRBJ1-1; v_call: TRBV25-1; cdr3_aa: CASSESGSGNTEAFF
j_call: TRBJ1-4; v_call: TRBV25-1; cdr3_aa: CASTRRDREKLFF
j_call: TRBJ2-5; v_call: TRBV5-7; cdr3_aa: CASSLLTGNGETQYF
j_call: TRBJ1-1; v_call: TRBV7-9; cdr3_aa: CASSFMGLDTEAFF
j_call: TRBJ1-2; v_call: TRBV7-9; cdr3_aa: CASSLSLGPGGKEGYTF
j_call: TRBJ2-7; v_call: TRBV6-2/TRBV6-3; cdr3_aa: CASSYYAYEQYF
j_call: TRBJ2-7; v_call: TRBV15; cdr3_aa: CATRGRGGEQYF
j_call: TRBJ1-2; v_call: TRBV12-3/TRBV12-4; cdr3_aa: CASSLGVGYGYTF
j_call: TRBJ2-5; v_call: TRBV4-1; cdr3_aa: CASSQDSPTQETQYF
j_call: TRBJ2-3; v_call: TRBV20-1; cdr3_aa: CSARGPLRDTQYF
j_call: TRBJ2-7; v_call: TRBV5-1; cdr3_aa: CASSLLPGGDEQYF
j_call: TRBJ2-5; v_call: TRBV29-1; cdr3_aa: CSVLDLGGPVF
j_call: TRBJ2-5; v_call: TRBV25-1; cdr3_aa: CASSQQGGETQYF
j_call: TRBJ1-2; v_call: TRBV20-1; cdr3_aa: CSARDFRGDPNYGYTF
j_call: TRBJ2-1; v_call: TRBV5-1; cdr3_aa: CASSFPSRDRRNEQFF
j_call: TRBJ2-2; v_call: TRBV28; cdr3_aa: CASNKIASAGELFF
j_call: TRBJ1-1; v_call: TRBV4-1; cdr3_aa: CASSRQTGDTEAFF
j_call: TRBJ2-1; v_call: TRBV29-1; cdr3_aa: CSVEGQVSYNEQFF
j_call: TRBJ2-7; v_call: TRBV28; cdr3_aa: CASIQAGEYYEQYF
j_call: TRBJ2-7; v_call: TRBV14; cdr3_aa: CASSQGSNLVNEQYF
j_call: TRBJ2-3; v_call: TRBV6-2/TRBV6-3; cdr3_aa: CASSYEVDTQYF
j_call: TRBJ2-5; v_call: TRBV7-8; cdr3_aa: CASSLDRQETQYF
j_call: TRBJ2-1; v_call: TRBV19; cdr3_aa: CASSPRQESSYNEQFF
j_call: TRBJ2-7; v_call: TRBV29-1; cdr3_aa: CSVLGQNDEQYF
j_call: TRBJ2-7; v_call: TRBV4-2; cdr3_aa: CASSQVMDYPMISYEQYF
j_call: TRBJ2-7; v_call: TRBV29-1; cdr3_aa: CSVRDSYEQYF
j_call: TRBJ2-2; v_call: TRBV29-1; cdr3_aa: CSVALGTGELFF
j_call: TRBJ2-7; v_call: TRBV10-3; cdr3_aa: CAISESDGGGSYEQYF
j_call: TRBJ2-3; v_call: TRBV7-9; cdr3_aa: CASEGLRTEALTDTQYF
j_call: TRBJ2-5; v_call: TRBV28; cdr3_aa: CASSSDPGGTQYF
j_call: TRBJ2-7; v_call: TRBV6-2/TRBV6-3; cdr3_aa: CASSPDRGIHEQYF
j_call: TRBJ2-1; v_call: TRBV12-3/TRBV12-4; cdr3_aa: CASSTQLNEQFF
j_call: TRBJ2-6; v_call: TRBV7-2; cdr3_aa: CASSGDPGANVLTF